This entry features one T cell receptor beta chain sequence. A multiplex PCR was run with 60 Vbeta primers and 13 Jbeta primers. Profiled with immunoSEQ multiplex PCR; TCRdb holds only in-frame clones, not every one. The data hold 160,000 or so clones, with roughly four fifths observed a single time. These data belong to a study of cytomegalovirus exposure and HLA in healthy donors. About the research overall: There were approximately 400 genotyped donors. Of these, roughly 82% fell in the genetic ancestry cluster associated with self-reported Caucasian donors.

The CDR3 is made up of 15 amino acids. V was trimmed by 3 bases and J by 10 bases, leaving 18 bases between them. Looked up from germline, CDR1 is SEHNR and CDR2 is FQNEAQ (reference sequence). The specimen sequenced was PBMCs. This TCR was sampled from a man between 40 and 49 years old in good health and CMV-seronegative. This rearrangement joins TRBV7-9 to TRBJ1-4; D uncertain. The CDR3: CASSFGSSSAGKLFF. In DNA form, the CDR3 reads TGTGCCAGCAGCTTTGGGTCTTCGAGCGCTGGAAAACTGTTTTTT.